This T cell receptor beta chain was identified during a study of T cell changes during pregnancy in multiple sclerosis. The CDR3 extends over 15 amino acids. CDR1 MDHEN and CDR2 SYDVKM come from the germline V gene. The V end lost 3 bases, the J end lost 4 bases, and 15 bases lay between the germline ends. Assay: immunoSEQ multiplex PCR; the TCRdb copy retains only in-frame clones and omits some. The sample shows tens of thousands of clones, under 95% of them seen only once. The chain couples TRBV28 to TRBJ1-1, with unresolved D. Specimen: peripheral blood, collected in the second trimester of pregnancy. The receptor was isolated from a female donor in good health, enrolled as a control in a pregnancy study. CDR3 in DNA: TGTGCCAGCAGTTTTTCCCCCGGAGGGAGCACTGAAGCTTTCTTT. This codes for CASSFSPGGSTEAFF.